This entry concerns a single T cell receptor beta chain. Its target is unknown. The sample originates from a study of cytomegalovirus exposure and HLA in healthy donors. Points from the study as a whole: There was a cluster of highly shared sequence variants that was likely a sequencing artifact. Many donors shared some public TCRs, even though most TCR sequences were rare.

The CDR3 runs to 16 residues. CDR1 and CDR2 (germline): MDHEN, SYDVKM. The V end lost 5 bases, the J end lost 7 bases, and 24 bases lay between the germline ends. Primers included in the PCR were 60 Vbeta and 13 Jbeta primers. Here immunoSEQ multiplex PCR was the method, and the copy in TCRdb shows in-frame clones only, minus some. The data show 120,000 or so clones, approximately 82% seen once. V is TRBV28 and J is TRBJ2-7, with unresolved D. This clonotype was sampled from a man between 18 and 29 years old in good health and CMV-seropositive. The sequenced sample consisted of PBMCs. The CDR3 here is CASSPSSGSIPGEQYF. CDR3 DNA: TGTGCCAGCAGTCCTAGTTCGGGTAGTATCCCTGGGGAGCAGTACTTC. The variable domain in full, with the rest retrieved from reference TRBV28 and TRBJ2-7, is DVKVTQSSRYLVKRTGEKVFLECVQDMDHENMFWYRQDPGLGLRLIYFSYDVKMKEKGDIPEGYSVSREKKERFSLILESASTNQTSMYLCASSPSSGSIPGEQYFGPGTRLTVT.